These 27 T cell receptor beta chains were sequenced from one sample in a study of blood T cell repertoires in COVID-19. The protocol was immunoSEQ multiplex PCR, while the TCRdb copy is restricted to in-frame clones and leaves out a portion. Here the sample spans roughly 180,000 clones, 65% to 85% being singletons. Sequencing used PBMCs or T cells enriched from blood (not recorded which). The receptors derive from a woman aged 40 to 50 with acute COVID-19.

V is TRBV19 and J is TRBJ2-3; 11 bases fit TRBD2. V was clipped by 4 bases and J by 5 bases; unmatched bases: 11. Germline V lookup: CDR1 LNHDA, CDR2 SQIVND (reference sequence). The CDR3 covers 17 residues. CDR3 region: CASSTPYLSGRVDTQYF. CDR3 nucleotide sequence: TGTGCCAGTAGTACTCCTTACCTTAGCGGGAGGGTAGATACGCAGTATTTT.

The sample holds a few counts of this clone. J is TRBJ2-1 and V is TRBV5-1; 9 nucleotides line up with TRBD2. V was pared by 4 bases and J by 4 bases, with 9 bases of the junction left unmatched. The CDR3 runs 16 residues. Germline V gene sequence: CDR1 SGHRS, CDR2 YFSETQ. CDR3 bases: TGCGCCAGCAGCCCTCTTGCTAGCGGGGCGTACAATGAGCAGTTCTTC. Encoded protein: CASSPLASGAYNEQFF.

V is TRBV19 and J is TRBJ1-1; 8 positions match TRBD1. The CDR3 sequence is 13 residues long. Germline CDR1 LNHDA, CDR2 SQIVND (reference sequence). The J segment lost 6 bases and the V segment lost 5 bases, leaving 5 bases of the junction unmatched. CDR3 bases: TGTGCCAGTAGTCTTCAGGGGGCACCTGAAGCTTTCTTT. Its protein product is CASSLQGAPEAFF.

The V call is TRBV5-4, the J call TRBJ2-3; 10 nucleotides line up with TRBD2. The CDR3 is 17 residues long. Trimming removed 4 bases from V and 2 bases from J; junction bases left unmatched: 10. Germline values: CDR1 SGHNT, CDR2 YYREEE (reference sequence). The CDR3 coding sequence is TGTGCCAGCAGCCCCAGGGAGCGGGAGGGACCCACAGATACGCAGTATTTT. This sequence encodes CASSPREREGPTDTQYF.

The rearrangement links TRBV29-1 to TRBJ2-1, with TRBD2 as a possible D gene (6 bases). The CDR3 sequence is 13 residues long. Germline-derived CDR1 and CDR2 are SQVTM and ANQGSEA. The V gene lost 6 bases and the J gene lost 3 bases, with 12 bases spanning the gap. The CDR3 DNA sequence: TGCAGCGTCATTAGCGGAAACTACAATGAGCAGTTCTTC. It yields the protein CSVISGNYNEQFF.

The CDR3, as DNA: TGTGCCAGCAGTTCCCTCACTAGGGACGAGCAGTACGTC. This encodes CASSSLTRDEQYV. V gene TRBV6-2 or TRBV6-3 combines with J gene TRBJ2-7; D perhaps matches TRBD2 (5 bases). Per germline, CDR1 MNHEY and CDR2 SVGEGT. The CDR3 has 13 residues. The germline V and J ends were trimmed by 4 bases and 5 bases, with 12 bases remaining between them.

This chain joins TRBV9 and TRBJ2-5; the match to TRBD2 covers 10 bases. This CDR3 region has 16 residues. Per germline, CDR1 SGDLS and CDR2 YYNGEE. V dropped 4 bases and J dropped 5; count of bases not matched to a gene: 11. The DNA for the CDR3 is TGTGCCAGCAGCTTCAGAGCGGGAGGGCCGGGGGAGACCCAGTACTTC. This gives the protein CASSFRAGGPGETQYF.

The chain combines TRBV27 with TRBJ2-7; TRBD2 agrees at 10 bases. V lost 2 bases, J lost 2 bases, and 9 bases stayed unmatched. CDR3 length equals 17 residues. Germline lookup yields CDR1 MNHEY and CDR2 SMNVEV (reference sequence). The chain's CDR3 is CASSLPLASGRAYEQYV. The DNA for the CDR3 is TGTGCCAGCAGTTTACCCCTCGCTAGCGGGAGAGCCTACGAGCAGTACGTC.

The chain links TRBV5-6 to TRBJ1-2, with a possible D match to TRBD1 (5 bases). Trimming shortened V by 3 bases and J by 7 bases, and 16 bases separated the two germline ends. Germline CDR1 SGHDT, CDR2 YYEEEE. The CDR3 consists of 14 residues. The DNA of the CDR3 is TGTGCCAGCAGCTGGGACGCTTCGGGAGGTGGCTACACCTTC. Its translation: CASSWDASGGGYTF.

This chain links TRBV3-1 (or the pseudogene TRBV3-2) with TRBJ2-4; 10 bases map to TRBD1. From germline, CDR1 is LGHDT and CDR2 YNNKEL (reference sequence). This CDR3 spans 15 amino acids. V was pared by 4 bases and J by 7 bases, with 7 bases of the junction left unmatched. In nucleotides, the CDR3 is TGTGCCAGCAGCCGAAAGACAGGGGGCATGAACATTCAGTACTTC. Protein: CASSRKTGGMNIQYF.

This clone has only one observation. The chain is built from TRBV5-1 and TRBJ2-3; 7 nucleotides match TRBD1. V lost 0 bases to trimming and J lost 0 bases; unmatched junction nucleotides: 1. Germline V lookup: CDR1 SGHRS, CDR2 YFSETQ. This CDR3 region has 15 residues. The CDR3 nucleotides are TGCGCCAGCAGCTTGGACAGGGGTAGCACAGATACGCAGTATTTT. It is translated as CASSLDRGSTDTQYF.

The chain recombines TRBV9 with TRBJ1-3; D uncertain. Germline loops: CDR1 SGDLS, CDR2 YYNGEE. The CDR3 contains 16 residues. The ends were cut back, 4 bases at V and 0 bases at J, with 14 bases in the middle. The chain's CDR3 is CASSIRTGYSGNTIYF. Written as DNA, the CDR3 is TGTGCCAGCAGCATCCGGACGGGGTACTCTGGAAACACCATATATTTT.

A few counts support this clone. The CDR3 sequence is CASSDFGTSGPNEQFF. Written as DNA, the CDR3 is TGTGCCAGCAGTGACTTTGGGACTAGCGGACCCAATGAGCAGTTCTTC. The chain combines TRBV6-4 with TRBJ2-1, with TRBD2 matching over 11 bases. Trimming took 1 base from V and 6 from J; bases not matched to a gene: 5. The CDR3 consists of 16 residues. Per the germline V gene, CDR1 is MRHNA and CDR2 is SNTAGT.

This clone was observed once. The V call is TRBV28, the J call TRBJ2-7; 9 positions match TRBD2. This CDR3 is built from 15 residues. In germline, CDR1 is MDHEN, CDR2 SYDVKM. Trimming took 3 bases from V and 3 from J; bases not matched to a gene: 6. CDR3 sequence: CASSLDNSGSYEQYF. CDR3 in DNA: TGTGCCAGCAGTTTGGACAATAGCGGGAGCTACGAGCAGTACTTC.

This chain joins TRBV9 and TRBJ2-3; tentatively, D is TRBD1 (6 bases). Germline V gene sequence: CDR1 SGDLS, CDR2 YYNGEE. V dropped 0 bases and J dropped 3 bases, with 20 bases sitting between them. The CDR3 contains 18 residues. The CDR3 region has the DNA TGTGCCAGCAGCGTAGACCCCCTGGGGGCTCCAGGGACAGATACGCAGTATTTT. This codes for CASSVDPLGAPGTDTQYF.

The rearrangement uses TRBV11-2 and TRBJ2-1, with D perhaps TRBD2 (5 bases). Per the germline V gene, CDR1 is SGHAT and CDR2 is FQNNGV. This CDR3 spans 17 amino acids. V lost 5 bases and J lost 0, with 17 bases in between. The CDR3 reads CASSTRLLQSSYNEQFF. The CDR3 DNA is TGTGCCAGCAGCACCAGACTACTCCAATCCTCCTACAATGAGCAGTTCTTC.

This clone has just one count. The chain joins TRBV18 to TRBJ1-6; 9 nucleotides match TRBD1. CDR1 KGHSH and CDR2 LQKENI come from the germline V gene. V gave up 4 bases and J gave up 7 bases; unmatched junction bases: 14. The CDR3 spans 18 residues. Written as DNA, the CDR3 is TGTGCCAGCTCACTATCTACCGGGACAGGGACGAGGAATTCACCCCTCCACTTT. Translating gives CASSLSTGTGTRNSPLHF.

V gene TRBV18 combines with J gene TRBJ1-2, with TRBD1 matching over 7 bases. Germline trimming cut 3 bases from V and 3 bases from J; bases unmatched to any gene: 4. The CDR3 covers 14 residues. In germline, CDR1 is KGHSH, CDR2 LQKENI. CDR3 bases: TGTGCCAGCTCACCGTCCGGGACAGACTATGGCTACACCTTC. This codes for CASSPSGTDYGYTF.

The chain uses TRBV4-1 and TRBJ2-7, with 10 bases matching TRBD1. This CDR3 is 16 amino acids long. The germline V gene encodes CDR1 MGHRA and CDR2 YSYEKL. V lost 4 bases, J lost 4 bases, and 10 bases stayed unmatched. CDR3: CASSPNPGTGAYEQYF. DNA for the CDR3: TGCGCCAGCAGCCCTAACCCCGGGACAGGGGCTTACGAGCAGTACTTC.

This clone appeared once. This rearrangement joins TRBV15 to TRBJ1-2; possibly TRBD1 for D (6 bases). Trimming removed 3 bases from V and 3 bases from J, with 11 bases in between. Germline-derived CDR1 and CDR2 are LNHNV and YYDKDF (reference sequence). The CDR3 covers 14 residues. Here the CDR3 reads CATSSDQGYYGYTF. CDR3 DNA sequence: TGTGCCACCAGCAGCGACCAGGGGTACTATGGCTACACCTTC.

The chain joins TRBV5-4 to TRBJ1-2; tentatively, D is TRBD1 (6 bases). The CDR3 length is 13 residues. V lost 3 bases, J lost 8 bases, and 14 bases lay in between. CDR1 and CDR2 (germline): SGHNT, YYREEE (reference sequence). The CDR3 region is CASSSPQGQGYTF. The CDR3 region has the DNA TGTGCCAGCAGCTCCCCCCAGGGGCAGGGCTACACCTTC.

This chain joins TRBV7-6 and TRBJ2-5; 9 bases line up with TRBD2. V shed 5 bases, J shed 3 bases, and the junction held 7 bases outside the gene matches. The CDR3 is made up of 15 amino acids. CDR1 and CDR2 (germline): SGHVS, FNYEAQ. The CDR3 region has the DNA TGTGCCAGCAGCCTCACTAGCGGGTGGGAAGAGACCCAGTACTTC. This translates into CASSLTSGWEETQYF.

The genes are TRBV19 and TRBJ2-3, with 9 bases fitting TRBD2. There are 16 residues in the CDR3. V was clipped by 4 bases and J by 1 base; unmatched bases: 6. Germline V gene data show CDR1 as LNHDA and CDR2 as SQIVND (reference sequence). The CDR3 region has the DNA TGTGCCAGTAGTACTCCTAGCGGGGTTGGCACAGATACGCAGTATTTT. Protein product: CASSTPSGVGTDTQYF.

The J gene is TRBJ1-1, the V gene TRBV3-1 (or the pseudogene TRBV3-2); 7 bases are shared with TRBD1. Germline loops: CDR1 LGHDT, CDR2 YNNKEL (reference sequence). The CDR3 length is 14 residues. With V trimmed by 5 bases and J by 3 bases, 6 bases remained unmatched. The CDR3 nucleotides are TGTGCCAGCAGCTACAGGGGATCGGACACTGAAGCTTTCTTT. It encodes CASSYRGSDTEAFF.

The rearrangement uses TRBV28 and TRBJ1-2, with D unclear. CDR1 and CDR2 from the germline V gene are MDHEN and SYDVKM. V shed 7 bases and J shed 3 bases, with 9 bases lying between them. The CDR3 spans 12 residues. The CDR3 DNA reads TGTGCCAGCACCCAGGCGTACTATGGCTACACCTTC. Translating it yields CASTQAYYGYTF.

This clone was detected only once. The genes are TRBV5-4 and TRBJ2-5; TRBD1 is a possible D gene (6 bases). Germline lookup yields CDR1 SGHNT and CDR2 YYREEE (reference sequence). The CDR3 spans 14 residues. Trimming pared 4 bases from V and 5 bases from J, leaving 15 bases between. The CDR3 region is CASSLLVQGETQYF. DNA of the CDR3: TGTGCCAGCAGCCTACTAGTTCAGGGGGAGACCCAGTACTTC. The full variable domain, rest sourced from reference TRBV5-4 and TRBJ2-5, is ETGVTQSPTHLIKTRGQQVTLRCSSQSGHNTVSWYQQALGQGPQFIFQYYREEENGRGNFPPRFSGLQFPNYSSELNVNALELDDSALYLCASSLLVQGETQYFGPGTRLLVL.

This clone was observed a handful of times. V usage is TRBV9 and J usage is TRBJ2-1, with 7 bases identical to TRBD2. Germline assignment: CDR1 SGDLS and CDR2 YYNGEE. The length of the CDR3 is 14 residues. Trimming at V came to 2 bases and at J to 4 bases, leaving 3 bases not matched to a gene. The CDR3 here is CASSVGTTYNEQFF. The CDR3 nucleotides are TGTGCCAGCAGCGTGGGGACTACGTACAATGAGCAGTTCTTC.